This section outlines one T cell receptor beta chain sequence together with its context. Only in-frame clones appear in the TCRdb table, and some are missing; sequencing was by immunoSEQ multiplex PCR. Here the sample spans about 60,000 clones, 80% to 90% being singletons. V shed 7 bases and J 0 bases; nucleotides not matched to a gene: 5. Germline-derived CDR1 and CDR2 are SGHTA and FQGNSA. The CDR3 is 15 residues long. The data are from a study of OX40 agonist ivuxolimab in advanced cancers. Sequenced here: CD4+ or CD8+ T cells sorted from blood, sampled in a trial of the OX40 agonist ivuxolimab. The J gene is TRBJ2-2, the V gene TRBV7-2; 7 nucleotides agree with TRBD1. The sequence was collected from an adult with an advanced solid tumor such as melanoma, head and neck, liver or kidney cancer. The CDR3 nucleotides are TGTGCCAGCACCAGACAGGGAACGAACACCGGGGAGCTGTTTTTT. This codes for CASTRQGTNTGELFF. Full variable domain (outside the CDR3, taken from reference TRBV7-2 and TRBJ2-2): GAGVSQSPSNKVTEKGKDVELRCDPISGHTALYWYRQSLGQGLEFLIYFQGNSAPDKSGLPSDRFSAERTGGSVSTLTIQRTQQEDSAVYLCASTRQGTNTGELFFGEGSRLTVL.